This TCR beta chain was captured in a study of cytomegalovirus exposure and HLA in healthy donors. Notes on the study in general: The classifier reportedly diagnosed cytomegalovirus status with high sensitivity and specificity. Per published accounts, TCR beta sequences correctly predicted the HLA-A and HLA-B alleles of most subjects. Most TCR sequences were seen very rarely across donors, but some public TCRs occurred in many. Follow-up analysis later connected one missense variant in DCLRE1C with trimming of TCR beta V- and J-genes.

The study ran its PCR with 60 Vbeta and 13 Jbeta primers. Method: immunoSEQ multiplex PCR; TCRdb's copy keeps in-frame clones and lacks some. The sample lists 98,000 or so clones; around 10% were seen once. In its sample, this clone was seen a few times. Its antigen is still unknown. Germline CDR1 and CDR2: LGHNT and FRNRAP. The CDR3 totals 13 residues. V lost 6 bases and J 4 bases, leaving 13 bases between the germline ends. The sequence was obtained from a man between 40 and 49 years old in good health and CMV-seropositive. The chain combines TRBV12-5 with TRBJ2-7; D is possibly TRBD2 (6 bases). Material for sequencing was PBMCs. In DNA, the CDR3 is TGTGCTAGTGGGAATAGCGGAGATTACGAGCAGTACTTC. Its translation is CASGNSGDYEQYF.